Below are 32 T cell receptor beta chains sequenced from a single sample in a study of shared clonotypes between healthy human individuals. TCRdb keeps only in-frame clones here, not all; method: immunoSEQ multiplex PCR. The data contain under 850,000 clones, just under 75% of them singletons. The sequenced sample consisted of memory CD4+ T cells sorted from blood. Specified subset: CD45RA-negative fraction. The receptor source for this set is a woman aged 30 to 39 in good health.

This clone has a single count. V usage is TRBV7-8 and J usage is TRBJ1-2; D call uncertain. The germline gives CDR1 SGHVS, CDR2 FQNEAQ. Trimming took off 1 base at V and 7 bases at J, with 10 bases between the two ends. The CDR3 contains 13 residues. This chain's CDR3 is CASSLGAVGGYTF. The CDR3 nucleotides read TGTGCCAGCAGCTTAGGGGCGGTTGGTGGCTACACCTTC.

V is TRBV30 and J is TRBJ2-3, with D possibly matching TRBD2 (5 bases). The V end was cut by 0 bases, the J end by 8 bases, with 9 bases between. This CDR3 comprises 12 residues. CDR1 and CDR2 (germline): GTSNPN, SVGIG (reference sequence). The CDR3: CAWSVLAGTQYF. CDR3 sequence (DNA): TGTGCCTGGAGTGTACTGGCGGGTACGCAGTATTTT.

V gene TRBV10-3 combines with J gene TRBJ1-1, with 7 bases aligning to TRBD1. Germline CDR1 ENHRY, CDR2 SYGVKD. Germline trimming cut 0 bases from V and 5 bases from J; bases unmatched to any gene: 12. The CDR3 contains 17 residues. The DNA for the CDR3 is TGTGCCATCAGTGAGTCTGAGTTGCACAGGGGTTTAACTGAAGCTTTCTTT. Translated, it gives CAISESELHRGLTEAFF.

The chain links TRBV2 to TRBJ2-5; 8 bases are a match to TRBD2. Trimming cost V 9 bases and J 4 bases; bases outside gene matches: 7. The CDR3 contains 13 residues. Germline lookup yields CDR1 SNHLY and CDR2 FYNNEI. The CDR3 region is CASIAGIGETQYF. CDR3 DNA sequence: TGTGCCAGTATAGCGGGGATCGGAGAGACCCAGTACTTC.

The chain is built from TRBV10-1 and TRBJ1-1; 8 bases map to TRBD1. Losses at the gene ends were 6 bases for V and 4 bases for J; bases not matched to a gene: 7. The CDR3 runs 14 residues. From germline, CDR1 is WNHNN and CDR2 SYGVQD (reference sequence). The CDR3 protein is CASRKDRAGTEAFF. In DNA, the CDR3 is TGCGCCAGCAGAAAGGACAGGGCAGGCACTGAAGCTTTCTTT.

V gene TRBV25-1 combines with J gene TRBJ2-3, with a weak D call TRBD1 (5 bases). V was shortened by 7 bases and J by 4 bases, with 15 bases between the two germline ends. This CDR3 is 14 amino acids long. Germline values: CDR1 MGHDK, CDR2 SYGVNS. The CDR3 loop reads CASNKGVPPDTQYF. The CDR3 coding sequence is TGTGCCAGCAATAAAGGGGTCCCACCAGATACGCAGTATTTT.

The V and J genes are TRBV12-5 and TRBJ1-1; 8 bases agree with TRBD1. This CDR3 contains 13 residues. Germline V gene lookup returns CDR1 LGHNT and CDR2 FRNRAP. V dropped 7 bases and J dropped 1; count of bases not matched to a gene: 2. The CDR3 loop reads CASAGQANTEAFF. The CDR3 DNA follows: TGTGCTAGTGCGGGACAGGCGAACACTGAAGCTTTCTTT.

The chain recombines TRBV6-1 with TRBJ2-5, with 11 bases fitting TRBD2. The J call could be wrong; TRBJ2-7 is a better fit for the DNA end. The length of the CDR3 is 15 residues. Germline loops: CDR1 MNHNS, CDR2 SASEGT. CDR3 residues: CASRGFGTSGSEQYF. The CDR3 nucleotides read TGTGCCAGCAGGGGGTTCGGGACTAGCGGATCCGAGCAGTACTTC.

This clone was detected ten times or more. V usage is TRBV30 and J usage is TRBJ2-7; tentative D call: TRBD2 (6 bases). The CDR3 covers 13 residues. V lost 4 bases to trimming and J lost 3 bases, with 13 bases between them. CDR1 and CDR2 from the germline V gene are GTSNPN and SVGIG (reference sequence). CDR3 region: CAWNAGPYYEQYF. DNA for the CDR3: TGTGCCTGGAATGCGGGGCCCTACTACGAGCAGTACTTC.

The V and J genes are TRBV2 and TRBJ2-2; tentatively, D is TRBD2 (6 bases). This CDR3 comprises 17 residues. The V and J ends lost 3 bases and 8 bases respectively, with 22 bases between them. From germline, CDR1 is SNHLY and CDR2 FYNNEI. The CDR3, as DNA: TGTGCCAGCAGTGATGAGTCGCTAGGAGGGTTCGATGGGGAGCTGTTTTTT. This gives the protein CASSDESLGGFDGELFF.

The chain couples TRBV5-4 to TRBJ2-7; tentatively, D is TRBD2 (6 bases). Germline V gene sequence: CDR1 SGHNT, CDR2 YYREEE (reference sequence). Trimming shortened V by 4 bases and J by 2 bases, and 16 bases separated the two germline ends. The length of the CDR3 is 15 residues. The CDR3 coding sequence is TGTGCCAGCAGCAACGGGGGACGGGCGACCTACGAGCAGTACTTC. It specifies CASSNGGRATYEQYF.

The table lists this clone with a count of one. The chain combines TRBV7-8 with TRBJ2-7; the match to TRBD2 covers 12 bases. Trimming cost V 5 bases and J 4 bases; bases outside gene matches: 12. The CDR3 runs to 17 residues. Germline V gene sequence: CDR1 SGHVS, CDR2 FQNEAQ. The CDR3, as DNA: TGTGCCAGCAGCAGGGGGGCTAGCGGGAGGGCCGGGTACGAGCAGTACTTC. This translates into CASSRGASGRAGYEQYF.

This chain uses TRBV6-4 with TRBJ2-7, with D possibly matching TRBD2 (5 bases). V lost 0 bases, J lost 5 bases, and 11 bases lay in between. The germline gives CDR1 MRHNA, CDR2 SNTAGT. The CDR3 covers 14 residues. The chain's CDR3 is CASSDSTGSHEQYF. Here the CDR3 DNA reads TGTGCCAGCAGTGACTCGACTGGGAGCCACGAGCAGTACTTC.

This chain joins TRBV28 and TRBJ2-5; 11 nucleotides agree with TRBD2. This CDR3 is built from 14 residues. CDR1 and CDR2 from the germline V gene are MDHEN and SYDVKM. After removal of 6 bases from V and 8 bases from J, the junction contained 8 bases not matched to a gene. The CDR3 DNA reads as TGTGCCAGCAGACTTAGCGGGAGGGGGGACACCCAGTACTTC. Protein: CASRLSGRGDTQYF.

V gene TRBV11-2 combines with J gene TRBJ1-2, with TRBD1 matching over 12 bases. V shed 3 bases and J 8 bases; nucleotides not matched to a gene: 7. CDR1 is SGHAT, CDR2 FQNNGV, per germline. The CDR3 runs 15 residues. This CDR3 reads CASSLNRDRGQGYTF. In DNA form, the CDR3 reads TGTGCCAGCAGCTTGAACCGGGACAGGGGGCAGGGCTACACCTTC.

The chain recombines TRBV10-3 with TRBJ1-2, with D perhaps TRBD1 (6 bases). The CDR3 is 15 residues long. V shed 2 bases and J shed 0 bases, with 10 bases lying between them. CDR1 is ENHRY, CDR2 SYGVKD, per germline. CDR3 residues: CAISERTGPNYGYTF. CDR3 DNA: TGTGCCATCAGTGAGAGAACAGGGCCTAACTATGGCTACACCTTC.

This sequence joins TRBV28 and TRBJ2-2, with TRBD2 matching 8 bases. The germline V gene encodes CDR1 MDHEN and CDR2 SYDVKM. Trimming at V came to 5 bases and at J to 1 base, leaving 9 bases not matched to a gene. The CDR3 runs 17 residues. CDR3 sequence reads: CASSPLRLAQNTGELFF. In DNA form, the CDR3 reads TGTGCCAGCAGTCCCCTACGACTAGCGCAGAACACCGGGGAGCTGTTTTTT.

The chain joins TRBV19 to TRBJ2-5; 8 bases are shared with TRBD2. Germline V lookup: CDR1 LNHDA, CDR2 SQIVND (reference sequence). V lost 6 bases, J lost 5 bases, and 5 bases stayed unmatched. This CDR3 is built from 13 residues. In DNA form, the CDR3 reads TGTGCCAGTAGCGGAGCGGGAGTGGAGACCCAGTACTTC. This encodes CASSGAGVETQYF.

The V gene is TRBV7-2, the J gene TRBJ2-5, with 13 nucleotides matching TRBD2. V was clipped by 5 bases and J by 2 bases; unmatched bases: 5. This CDR3 is 16 amino acids long. The germline gives CDR1 SGHTA, CDR2 FQGNSA. The CDR3 is CASSTGTSGVQETQYF. CDR3 bases: TGTGCCAGCAGCACCGGGACTAGCGGGGTACAAGAGACCCAGTACTTC.

V usage is TRBV5-5 and J usage is TRBJ2-5; 12 bases align to TRBD2. The CDR3 is made up of 16 amino acids. V lost 4 bases to trimming and J lost 4 bases; unmatched junction nucleotides: 8. Germline CDR1 reads SGHKS; CDR2 reads YYEKEE (reference sequence). Written as DNA, the CDR3 is TGTGCCAGCAGCCTAGAGAGACTAGCGGGAGTAGAGACCCAGTACTTC. As protein: CASSLERLAGVETQYF.

J is TRBJ1-2 and V is TRBV7-2, with no clear D. Trimming took off 0 bases at V and 7 bases at J, with 9 bases between the two ends. This CDR3 contains 13 residues. Germline V gene data show CDR1 as SGHTA and CDR2 as FQGNSA. The CDR3 loop is CASSLAGLGGYTF. As DNA, the CDR3 is TGTGCCAGCAGCTTAGCAGGGTTGGGTGGCTACACCTTC.

The genes are TRBV19 and TRBJ2-7, with D tentatively TRBD1 (6 bases). The germline gives CDR1 LNHDA, CDR2 SQIVND (reference sequence). The V gene lost 5 bases and the J gene lost 9 bases, with 20 bases spanning the gap. CDR3 length: 14 residues. CDR3 amino acids: CASSPTPGQVGQYF. CDR3 coding DNA: TGTGCCAGTAGTCCCACTCCGGGACAAGTAGGGCAGTACTTC. Looking up the rest from reference TRBV19 and TRBJ2-7 gives the full variable domain: DGGITQSPKYLFRKEGQNVTLSCEQNLNHDAMYWYRQDPGQGLRLIYYSQIVNDFQKGDIAEGYSVSREKKESFPLTVTSAQKNPTAFYLCASSPTPGQVGQYFGPGTRLTVT.

This chain links TRBV19 with TRBJ1-4; no definite D call. The germline CDR1 and CDR2 sequences are LNHDA and SQIVND (reference sequence). V shed 8 bases and J shed 6 bases, with 13 bases lying between them. This CDR3 is 13 amino acids long. CDR3 DNA sequence: TGTGCCAGTGGAGGGAGGGCTGATGAAAAACTGTTTTTT. Encoded protein: CASGGRADEKLFF. The variable domain in full, with the rest retrieved from reference TRBV19 and TRBJ1-4, is DGGITQSPKYLFRKEGQNVTLSCEQNLNHDAMYWYRQDPGQGLRLIYYSQIVNDFQKGDIAEGYSVSREKKESFPLTVTSAQKNPTAFYLCASGGRADEKLFFGSGTQLSVL.

This clone was seen only a few times. CDR3 DNA sequence: TGTGCCAGTAGTATTATTGAACAGGGGAACACTGAAGCTTTCTTT. Protein: CASSIIEQGNTEAFF. The chain combines TRBV19 with TRBJ1-1, with a possible D match to TRBD1 (6 bases). This CDR3 is built from 15 residues. In germline, CDR1 is LNHDA, CDR2 SQIVND (reference sequence). The ends were cut back, 3 bases at V and 1 base at J, with 12 bases in the middle.

The rearrangement links TRBV2 to TRBJ2-7; D is uncertain. This CDR3 has 12 amino acids. Germline loops: CDR1 SNHLY, CDR2 FYNNEI. V dropped 4 bases and J dropped 3 bases, with 7 bases sitting between them. This chain's CDR3 is CASSVVRYEQYF. CDR3 coding DNA: TGTGCCAGCAGTGTGGTTCGCTACGAGCAGTACTTC.

The genes are TRBV2 and TRBJ2-3; 7 bases align to TRBD2. The V gene's germline CDR1 is SNHLY and CDR2 FYNNEI. Trimming removed 6 bases from V and 2 bases from J; junction bases left unmatched: 5. CDR3 size: 14 residues. CDR3 bases: TGTGCCAGCAGGGCTAGCGGAATCACAGATACGCAGTATTTT. Amino acids: CASRASGITDTQYF.

A remark on this clone: The same CDR3 also results from other DNA sequences found in this sample. The V and J genes are TRBV19 and TRBJ2-5; TRBD2 matches 7 bases. CDR1 is LNHDA, CDR2 SQIVND, per germline (reference sequence). J gave up 4 bases and V 3 bases, and 5 bases lay outside the gene matches. CDR3 length equals 14 residues. CDR3 nucleotides: TGTGCCAGTAGTATGGGCGGGAGCGGAGAGACCCAGTACTTC. Encoded protein: CASSMGGSGETQYF.

This clone was observed a handful of times. At the DNA level, this CDR3 is encoded by other sequences in the same sample as well. The rearrangement links TRBV7-9 to TRBJ2-1; possible D gene TRBD2, 6 bases. From germline, CDR1 is SEHNR and CDR2 FQNEAQ (reference sequence). Trimming took off 1 base at V and 0 bases at J, with 10 bases between the two ends. This CDR3 is built from 16 residues. The CDR3 is CASSLGGKSSYNEQFF. The CDR3 region has the DNA TGTGCCAGCAGCTTAGGCGGGAAGAGCTCCTACAATGAGCAGTTCTTC.

With respect to this clone: Additional DNA sequences in this sample encode the identical CDR3. This rearrangement joins TRBV18 to TRBJ2-3; D perhaps matches TRBD1 (5 bases). Germline loops: CDR1 KGHSH, CDR2 LQKENI. The germline V and J ends were trimmed by 3 bases and 0 bases, with 7 bases remaining between them. CDR3 length: 14 amino acids. The CDR3 DNA reads TGTGCCAGCTCACCGGGGCGGAGCACAGATACGCAGTATTTT. Translating gives CASSPGRSTDTQYF.

J is TRBJ2-4 and V is TRBV18, with 7 bases matching TRBD1. This CDR3 contains 15 residues. CDR1 KGHSH and CDR2 LQKENI come from the germline V gene. After removal of 3 bases from V and 3 bases from J, the junction contained 5 bases not matched to a gene. The CDR3, as DNA: TGTGCCAGCTCACCCGGGACAGCGAGCAAAAACATTCAGTACTTC. Translation gives CASSPGTASKNIQYF.

This clone was observed a handful of times. This chain joins TRBV28 and TRBJ1-5; a weak D match, TRBD1 (5 bases). Trimming shortened V by 3 bases and J by 4 bases, and 13 bases separated the two germline ends. The CDR3 is made up of 15 amino acids. CDR1 MDHEN and CDR2 SYDVKM come from the germline V gene. In nucleotides, the CDR3 is TGTGCCAGCAGTTTTTCCGGGGGAACGAATCAGCCCCAGCATTTT. Its translation: CASSFSGGTNQPQHF.

The chain combines TRBV4-1 with TRBJ1-5; no clear D. Trimming left V 0 bases short and J 2 bases short, with 17 bases between. The CDR3 spans 18 residues. CDR1 and CDR2 (germline): MGHRA, YSYEKL. CDR3 coding DNA: TGCGCCAGCAGCCAAGATGGTGGTTACGGTTCCGGCAATCAGCCCCAGCATTTT. Translated, it gives CASSQDGGYGSGNQPQHF.